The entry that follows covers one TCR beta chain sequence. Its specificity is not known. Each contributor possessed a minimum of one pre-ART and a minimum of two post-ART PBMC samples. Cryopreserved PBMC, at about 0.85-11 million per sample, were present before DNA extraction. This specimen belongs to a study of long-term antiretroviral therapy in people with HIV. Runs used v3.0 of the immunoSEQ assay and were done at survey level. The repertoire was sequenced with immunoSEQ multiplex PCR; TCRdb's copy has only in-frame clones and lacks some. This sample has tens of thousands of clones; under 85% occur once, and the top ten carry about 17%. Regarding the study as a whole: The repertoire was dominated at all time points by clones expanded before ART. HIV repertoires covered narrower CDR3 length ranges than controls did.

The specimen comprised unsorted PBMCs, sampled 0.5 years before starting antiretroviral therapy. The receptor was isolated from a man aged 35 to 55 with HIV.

In nucleotides, the CDR3 is TGTGCCAGAAGCCCCAAGGGCAGGGCTTACGAGCAGTACTTC. Translation gives CARSPKGRAYEQYF. The genes are TRBV5-3 and TRBJ2-7, with D maybe TRBD1 (5 bases). TRBV5-3 is an open reading frame whose function is uncertain. This CDR3 comprises 14 residues. V was trimmed by 4 bases and J by 4 bases, leaving 15 bases between them.